This T cell receptor (beta chain) came from a study of radiation and T cells in renal cell carcinoma. Study-level results: From baseline, blood top tumor clonotypes peaked at 2 weeks post-radiation.

A remark on this clone: Its antigen is as yet unknown.

The data were produced by immunoSEQ multiplex PCR, yet TCRdb's version contains in-frame clones alone and is incomplete. Here the sample spans 40,000 to 50,000 clones, 80% to 85% being singletons. Time point indicated: blood 4 weeks post-SBRT, at nephrectomy. Sample treatment: 15 Gy SBRT to primary tumor, nephrectomy 4 weeks later. Nephrectomy followed 15 Gy stereotactic body radiation by 4 weeks. This CDR3 comprises 12 residues. Sequencing used blood, obtained from a patient whose treatment included radiotherapy and nephrectomy. The sequence was obtained from a woman in her 70s with renal cell carcinoma. The J gene is TRBJ2-7, the V gene TRBV21-1; the table's TRBD1 call for D was not verified on the DNA. TRBV21-1 is marked as a pseudogene. This CDR3 is CAGGTGGHEQYF. The CDR3 nucleotides read TGTGCCGGGGGGACAGGGGGCCACGAGCAGTACTTC.